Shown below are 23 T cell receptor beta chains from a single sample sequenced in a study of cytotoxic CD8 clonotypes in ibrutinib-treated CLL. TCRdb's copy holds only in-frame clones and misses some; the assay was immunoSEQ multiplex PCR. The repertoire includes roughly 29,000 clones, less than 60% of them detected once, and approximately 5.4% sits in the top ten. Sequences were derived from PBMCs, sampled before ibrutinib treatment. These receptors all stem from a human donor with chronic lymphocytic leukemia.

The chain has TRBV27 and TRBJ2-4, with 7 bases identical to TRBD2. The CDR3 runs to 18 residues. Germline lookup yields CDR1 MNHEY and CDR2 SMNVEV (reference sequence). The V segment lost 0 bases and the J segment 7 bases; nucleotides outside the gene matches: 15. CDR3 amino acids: CASSLSPPGLPSGNIQYF. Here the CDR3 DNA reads TGTGCCAGCAGTTTATCCCCACCGGGACTACCATCAGGGAACATTCAGTACTTC.

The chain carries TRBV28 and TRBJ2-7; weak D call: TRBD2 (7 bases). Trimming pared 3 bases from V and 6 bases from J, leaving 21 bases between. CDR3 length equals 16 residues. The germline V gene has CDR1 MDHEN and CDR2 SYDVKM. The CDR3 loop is CASSFGGGGSVSEQYF. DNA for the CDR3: TGTGCCAGCAGTTTTGGGGGCGGCGGGAGTGTTAGCGAGCAGTACTTC.

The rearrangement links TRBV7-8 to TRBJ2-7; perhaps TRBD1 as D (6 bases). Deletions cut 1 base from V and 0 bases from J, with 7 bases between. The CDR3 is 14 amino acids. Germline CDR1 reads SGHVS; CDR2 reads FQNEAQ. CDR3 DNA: TGTGCCAGCAGCTTAGTGGACAGCTCCTACGAGCAGTACTTC. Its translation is CASSLVDSSYEQYF.

In DNA, the CDR3 is TGTGCCAGCAGCTCCCTCGAGCGGGAGGGCCATAATGAGCAGTTCTTC. This encodes CASSSLEREGHNEQFF. The chain employs TRBV7-8 and TRBJ2-1, with 10 bases fitting TRBD2. The CDR3 covers 16 residues. Germline V gene data show CDR1 as SGHVS and CDR2 as FQNEAQ. V was pared by 4 bases and J by 7 bases, with 10 bases of the junction left unmatched.

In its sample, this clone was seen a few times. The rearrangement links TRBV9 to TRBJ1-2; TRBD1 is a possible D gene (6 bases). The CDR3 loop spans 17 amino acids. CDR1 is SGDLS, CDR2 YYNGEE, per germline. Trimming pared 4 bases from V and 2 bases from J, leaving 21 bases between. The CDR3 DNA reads TGTGCCAGCAGCCCAGAGGGGGGGAATCTAGGCAACTATGGCTACACCTTC. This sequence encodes CASSPEGGNLGNYGYTF.

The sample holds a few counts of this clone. CDR3 sequence reads: CASSLAGVDYEQYF. The CDR3 DNA reads as TGTGCCAGCAGCTTGGCGGGGGTTGATTACGAGCAGTACTTC. The genes are TRBV7-3 and TRBJ2-7; 7 nucleotides match TRBD2. The CDR3 covers 14 residues. The trim removed 3 bases at V and 4 bases at J, leaving 6 bases unmatched. Germline CDR1 reads SGHTA; CDR2 reads FQGTGA.

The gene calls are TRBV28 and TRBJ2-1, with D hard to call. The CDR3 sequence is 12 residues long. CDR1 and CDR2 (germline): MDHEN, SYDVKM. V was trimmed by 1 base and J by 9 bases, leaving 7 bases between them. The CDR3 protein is CASSLYPPEQFF. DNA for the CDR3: TGTGCCAGCAGTTTATATCCCCCTGAGCAGTTCTTC.

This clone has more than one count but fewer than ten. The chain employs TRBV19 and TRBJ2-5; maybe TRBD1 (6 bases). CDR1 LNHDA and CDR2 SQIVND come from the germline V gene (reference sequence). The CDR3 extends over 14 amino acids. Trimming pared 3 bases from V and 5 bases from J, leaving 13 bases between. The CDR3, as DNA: TGTGCCAGTAGTATCACAGGGTTAAGGGAGACCCAGTACTTC. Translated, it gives CASSITGLRETQYF.

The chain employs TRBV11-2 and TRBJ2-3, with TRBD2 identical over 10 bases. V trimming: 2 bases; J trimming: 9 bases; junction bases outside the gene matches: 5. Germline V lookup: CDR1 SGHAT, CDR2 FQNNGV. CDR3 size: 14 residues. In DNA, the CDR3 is TGTGCCAGCAGCTTAACCCTAGCGGGAGACACGCAGTATTTT. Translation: CASSLTLAGDTQYF. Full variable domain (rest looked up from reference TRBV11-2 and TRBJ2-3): EAGVAQSPRYKIIEKRQSVAFWCNPISGHATLYWYQQILGQGPKLLIQFQNNGVVDDSQLPKDRFSAERLKGVDSTLKIQPAKLEDSAVYLCASSLTLAGDTQYFGPGTRLTVL.

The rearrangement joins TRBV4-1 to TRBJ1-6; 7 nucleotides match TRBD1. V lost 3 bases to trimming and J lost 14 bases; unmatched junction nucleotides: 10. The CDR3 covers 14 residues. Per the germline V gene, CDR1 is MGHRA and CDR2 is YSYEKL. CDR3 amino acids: CASSHTDRTPTLHF. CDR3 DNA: TGCGCCAGCAGCCATACGGACAGGACTCCAACCCTCCACTTT.

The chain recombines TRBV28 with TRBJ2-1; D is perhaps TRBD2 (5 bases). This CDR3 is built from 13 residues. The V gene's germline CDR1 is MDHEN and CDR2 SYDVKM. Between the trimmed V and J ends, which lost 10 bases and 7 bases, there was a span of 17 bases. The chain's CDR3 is CATIPRGGNEQFF. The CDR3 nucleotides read TGTGCCACCATTCCACGGGGTGGGAATGAGCAGTTCTTC.

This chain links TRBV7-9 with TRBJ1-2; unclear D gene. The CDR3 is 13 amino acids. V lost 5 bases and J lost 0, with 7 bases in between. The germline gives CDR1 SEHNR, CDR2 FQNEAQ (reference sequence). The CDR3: CASSPPANYGYTF. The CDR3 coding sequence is TGTGCCAGCAGCCCACCGGCTAACTATGGCTACACCTTC.

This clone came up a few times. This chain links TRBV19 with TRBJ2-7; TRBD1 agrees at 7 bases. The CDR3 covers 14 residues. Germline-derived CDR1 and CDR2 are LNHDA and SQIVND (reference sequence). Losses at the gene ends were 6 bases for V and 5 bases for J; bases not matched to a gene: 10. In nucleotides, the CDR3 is TGTGCCAGTAGGACGAACAGGGGTCTAGACGAGCAGTACTTC. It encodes CASRTNRGLDEQYF.

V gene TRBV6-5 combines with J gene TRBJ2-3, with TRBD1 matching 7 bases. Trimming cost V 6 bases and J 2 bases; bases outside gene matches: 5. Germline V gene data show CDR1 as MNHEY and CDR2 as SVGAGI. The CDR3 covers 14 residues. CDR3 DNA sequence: TGTGCCAGCAGCCGACAGGGTATCACAGATACGCAGTATTTT. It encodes CASSRQGITDTQYF.

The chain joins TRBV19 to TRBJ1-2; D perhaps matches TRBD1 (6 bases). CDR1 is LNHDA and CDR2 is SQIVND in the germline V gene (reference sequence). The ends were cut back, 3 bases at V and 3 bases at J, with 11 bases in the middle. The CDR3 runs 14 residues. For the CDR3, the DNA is TGTGCCAGTAGTATGCACAGGGAGGACTATGGCTACACCTTC. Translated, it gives CASSMHREDYGYTF.

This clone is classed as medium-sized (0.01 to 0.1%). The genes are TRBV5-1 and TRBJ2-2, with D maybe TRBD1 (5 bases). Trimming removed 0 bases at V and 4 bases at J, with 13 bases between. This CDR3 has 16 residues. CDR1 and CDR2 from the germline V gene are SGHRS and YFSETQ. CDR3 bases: TGCGCCAGCAGCTTGGCGGCGCAGGGATTCACCGGGGAGCTGTTTTTT. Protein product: CASSLAAQGFTGELFF.

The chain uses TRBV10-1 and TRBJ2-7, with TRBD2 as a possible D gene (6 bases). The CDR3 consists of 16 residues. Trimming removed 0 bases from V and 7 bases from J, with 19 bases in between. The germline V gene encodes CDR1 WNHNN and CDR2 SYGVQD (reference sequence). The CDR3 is CASSESKWRGRSEQYF. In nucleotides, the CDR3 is TGCGCCAGCAGTGAGTCGAAGTGGCGGGGCCGATCGGAGCAGTACTTC.

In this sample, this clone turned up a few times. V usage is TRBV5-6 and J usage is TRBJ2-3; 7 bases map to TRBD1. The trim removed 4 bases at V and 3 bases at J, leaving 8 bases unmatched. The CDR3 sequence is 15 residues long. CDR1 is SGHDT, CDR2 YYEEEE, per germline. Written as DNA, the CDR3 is TGTGCCAGCAGCACGACAGGCAGGGGGACAGATACGCAGTATTTT. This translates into CASSTTGRGTDTQYF.

The CDR3 sequence: CAINPGTDYNEQFF. The CDR3 DNA is TGTGCCATCAACCCGGGGACCGACTACAATGAGCAGTTCTTC. The V call is TRBV10-3, the J call TRBJ2-1; perhaps D is TRBD1 or TRBD2 (5 bases each). V lost 7 bases, J lost 3 bases, and 13 bases lay in between. Germline V gene data show CDR1 as ENHRY and CDR2 as SYGVKD. The CDR3 runs 14 residues.

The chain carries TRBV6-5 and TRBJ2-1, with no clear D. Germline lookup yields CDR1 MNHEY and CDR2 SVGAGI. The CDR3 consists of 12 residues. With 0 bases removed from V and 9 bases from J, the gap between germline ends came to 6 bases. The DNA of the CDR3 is TGTGCCAGCAGTTACTCAGGGCTTGAGCAGTTCTTC. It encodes CASSYSGLEQFF.

The DNA for the CDR3 is TGTGCCAGCAGCGGACGGGACACCGGGGAGCTGTTTTTT. Translation: CASSGRDTGELFF. This chain links TRBV7-9 with TRBJ2-2; D remains ambiguous. The CDR3 covers 13 residues. The germline V gene has CDR1 SEHNR and CDR2 FQNEAQ (reference sequence). V was pared by 5 bases and J by 3 bases, with 7 bases between.

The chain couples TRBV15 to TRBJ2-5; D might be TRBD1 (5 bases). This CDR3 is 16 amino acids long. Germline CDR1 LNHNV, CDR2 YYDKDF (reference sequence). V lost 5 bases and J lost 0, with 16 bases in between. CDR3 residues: CATSGAEKVYQETQYF. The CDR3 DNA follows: TGTGCCACCAGCGGGGCGGAGAAGGTGTACCAAGAGACCCAGTACTTC.

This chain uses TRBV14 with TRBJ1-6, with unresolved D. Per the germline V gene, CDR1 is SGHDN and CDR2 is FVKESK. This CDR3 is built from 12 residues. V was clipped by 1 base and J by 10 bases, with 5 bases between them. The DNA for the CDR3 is TGTGCCAGCAGCCAAGGTGTCTCACCCCTCCACTTT. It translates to CASSQGVSPLHF. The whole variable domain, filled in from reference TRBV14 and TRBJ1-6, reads EAGVTQFPSHSVIEKGQTVTLRCDPISGHDNLYWYRRVMGKEIKFLLHFVKESKQDESGMPNNRFLAERTGGTYSTLKVQPAELEDSGVYFCASSQGVSPLHFGNGTRLTVT.